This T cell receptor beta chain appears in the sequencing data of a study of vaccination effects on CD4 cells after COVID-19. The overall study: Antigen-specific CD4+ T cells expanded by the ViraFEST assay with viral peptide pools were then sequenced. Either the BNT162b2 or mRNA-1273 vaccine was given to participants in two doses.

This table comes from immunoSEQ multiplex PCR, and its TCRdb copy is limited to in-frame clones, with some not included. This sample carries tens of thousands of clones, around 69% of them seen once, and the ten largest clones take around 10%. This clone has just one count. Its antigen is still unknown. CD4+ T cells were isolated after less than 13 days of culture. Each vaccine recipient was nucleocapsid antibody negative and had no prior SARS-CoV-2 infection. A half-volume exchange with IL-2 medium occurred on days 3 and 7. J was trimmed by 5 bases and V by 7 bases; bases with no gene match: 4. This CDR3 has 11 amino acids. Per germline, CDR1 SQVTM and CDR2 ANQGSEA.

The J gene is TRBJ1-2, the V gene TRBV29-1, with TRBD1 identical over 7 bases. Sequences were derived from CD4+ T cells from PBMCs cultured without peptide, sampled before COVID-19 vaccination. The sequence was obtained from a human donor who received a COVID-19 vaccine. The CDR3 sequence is CSGAGGYGYTF. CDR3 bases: TGCAGCGGCGCAGGGGGGTATGGCTACACCTTC.